Listed below are T cell receptor beta chains from one sample, sequenced in a study of T cell responses to AZD1222 COVID-19 vaccine. The assay was immunoSEQ multiplex PCR, and TCRdb's table has in-frame clones only and misses some. The repertoire has roughly 180,000 clones, under 95% of them found once; the top ten carry around 1.3%. The sample was peripheral blood, taken 28 days after the second AZD1222 dose. These receptors originate from an adult who received the AZD1222 COVID-19 vaccine. The CDR3 runs from the conserved cysteine through the conserved F or W. D genes are given only for firm matches. Size is omitted from some rows. Given values are once, few, many or a class for expanded clones.

d_call: TRBD1
j_call: TRBJ2-2
v_call: TRBV18
clone_size: NA
cdr3_nt: TGTGCCAGCTCACCTCAAACAGGGGATTCCGGGGAGCTGTTTTTT
cdr3_aa: CASSPQTGDSGELFF

d_call: NA
j_call: TRBJ1-2
v_call: TRBV6-2/TRBV6-3
clone_size: NA
cdr3_nt: TGTGCCAGCAGTTACAGGGAAGGGGGCTATGGCTACACCTTC
cdr3_aa: CASSYREGGYGYTF

d_call: NA
j_call: TRBJ2-7
v_call: TRBV6-6
clone_size: NA
cdr3_nt: TGTGCCAGCAGGGGCCCGGACGAAGGTTACGAGCAGTACTTC
cdr3_aa: CASRGPDEGYEQYF

d_call: NA
j_call: TRBJ1-1
v_call: TRBV14
clone_size: NA
cdr3_nt: TGTGCCAGCAGCCACTCCTTTAACACTGAAGCTTTCTTT
cdr3_aa: CASSHSFNTEAFF

d_call: NA
j_call: TRBJ1-1
v_call: TRBV3-1/TRBV3-2
clone_size: NA
cdr3_nt: TGTGCCAGCAGCCCTCAGGGCGTGAACACTGAAGCTTTCTTT
cdr3_aa: CASSPQGVNTEAFF

d_call: NA
j_call: TRBJ2-7
v_call: TRBV2
clone_size: NA
cdr3_nt: TGTGCCAGCAGTGAAGGTTTGTGGAGGACAGAGTCCTACGAGCAGTACTTC
cdr3_aa: CASSEGLWRTESYEQYF

d_call: NA
j_call: TRBJ1-5
v_call: TRBV7-2
clone_size: NA
cdr3_nt: TGTGCCAGCAGCTTAGTGGGGGGTAGCAATCAGCCCCAGCATTTT
cdr3_aa: CASSLVGGSNQPQHF

d_call: NA
j_call: TRBJ2-5
v_call: TRBV9
clone_size: NA
cdr3_nt: TGTGCCAGCAGCGTAGGGGGGGCACCGGTCGATGGTGACCAGTACTTC
cdr3_aa: CASSVGGAPVDGDQYF

d_call: NA
j_call: TRBJ1-5
v_call: TRBV28
clone_size: NA
cdr3_nt: TGTGCCAGCGGGGGGGGTTATAGCAATCAGCCCCAGCATTTT
cdr3_aa: CASGGGYSNQPQHF

d_call: NA
j_call: TRBJ2-7
v_call: TRBV12-3/TRBV12-4
clone_size: NA
cdr3_nt: TGTGCCAGCAGTTTTGAACAGGGTGACGAGCAGTACTTC
cdr3_aa: CASSFEQGDEQYF

d_call: NA
j_call: TRBJ1-5
v_call: TRBV18
clone_size: NA
cdr3_nt: TGTGCCAGCTCACCAGAAATGCCCGCCTTGCCTTATAGCAATCAGCCCCAGCATTTT
cdr3_aa: CASSPEMPALPYSNQPQHF

d_call: NA
j_call: TRBJ2-7
v_call: TRBV12-2
clone_size: few
cdr3_nt: TGTGCAAGTGACAGACAGCTCAGGCACTTC
cdr3_aa: CASDRQLRHF

d_call: NA
j_call: TRBJ1-5
v_call: TRBV12-3/TRBV12-4
clone_size: NA
cdr3_nt: TGTGCCAGCAGTTTGTTCCGGCAGCCCCAGCATTTT
cdr3_aa: CASSLFRQPQHF

d_call: NA
j_call: TRBJ2-2
v_call: TRBV5-1
clone_size: NA
cdr3_nt: TGCGCCAGCAGCCCGTGGTCCCTGGGCACCGGGGAGCTGTTTTTT
cdr3_aa: CASSPWSLGTGELFF

d_call: NA
j_call: TRBJ1-4
v_call: TRBV4-1
clone_size: NA
cdr3_nt: TGCGCCAGCAGCCATCCGACAGCTTGGGGAGAAAAACTGTTTTTT
cdr3_aa: CASSHPTAWGEKLFF

d_call: TRBD1
j_call: TRBJ1-1
v_call: TRBV2
clone_size: once
cdr3_nt: TGTGCCAGCAGGGACAGGGTCGAAGCTTTCTTT
cdr3_aa: CASRDRVEAFF

d_call: NA
j_call: TRBJ1-4
v_call: TRBV30
clone_size: NA
cdr3_nt: TGTGCCTGGAGTGCTATTGGGGTAACTAATGAAAAACTGTTTTTT
cdr3_aa: CAWSAIGVTNEKLFF

d_call: TRBD1
j_call: TRBJ2-7
v_call: TRBV7-9
clone_size: NA
cdr3_nt: TGTGCCAGCAGCTTATTACGGACAGGGGGCGAGCAGTACTTC
cdr3_aa: CASSLLRTGGEQYF

d_call: TRBD1
j_call: TRBJ1-4
v_call: TRBV5-6
clone_size: NA
cdr3_nt: TGTGCCAGCAGCTTGGCCCAGGACAGGGCTGCAACTAATGAAAAACTGTTTTTT
cdr3_aa: CASSLAQDRAATNEKLFF

d_call: NA
j_call: TRBJ1-1
v_call: TRBV3-1/TRBV3-2
clone_size: NA
cdr3_nt: TGTGCCAGCAGCCCCCCCGGTCTAGGGAACACTGAAGCTTTCTTT
cdr3_aa: CASSPPGLGNTEAFF

d_call: NA
j_call: TRBJ1-1
v_call: TRBV7-2
clone_size: NA
cdr3_nt: TGTGCCAGCAGCTTAGGTATAGGCTTGAACACTGAAGCTTTCTTT
cdr3_aa: CASSLGIGLNTEAFF

d_call: TRBD1
j_call: TRBJ1-5
v_call: TRBV2
clone_size: NA
cdr3_nt: TGTGCCAGCAGTGAAGCGCTTTCGGGACAGGGTATTTGGCCCCAGCATTTT
cdr3_aa: CASSEALSGQGIWPQHF

d_call: NA
j_call: TRBJ2-3
v_call: TRBV9
clone_size: NA
cdr3_nt: TGTGCCAGCAGCGTAAGGGGGGACAGTAGCACAGATACGCAGTATTTT
cdr3_aa: CASSVRGDSSTDTQYF

d_call: NA
j_call: TRBJ1-6
v_call: TRBV25-1
clone_size: NA
cdr3_nt: TGTGCCAGCAGTGAATCGACAATAACCCTTAATTCACCCCTCCACTTT
cdr3_aa: CASSESTITLNSPLHF

d_call: NA
j_call: TRBJ2-7
v_call: TRBV7-2
clone_size: NA
cdr3_nt: TGTGCCAGCAGCGACGACAGGAAATATCGGTACTTC
cdr3_aa: CASSDDRKYRYF

d_call: NA
j_call: TRBJ2-7
v_call: TRBV19
clone_size: NA
cdr3_nt: TGTGCCAGTTACAGTGATGACTCCTACGAGCAGTACTTC
cdr3_aa: CASYSDDSYEQYF

d_call: NA
j_call: TRBJ1-5
v_call: TRBV9
clone_size: NA
cdr3_nt: TGTGCCAGCAGCGTAGAAAAGGGTGGGTGCGGCAATCAGCCCCAGCATTTT
cdr3_aa: CASSVEKGGCGNQPQHF

d_call: NA
j_call: TRBJ1-6
v_call: TRBV4-2
clone_size: NA
cdr3_nt: TGTGCCAGCGCACCGGGACACGGTTCACCCCTCCACTTT
cdr3_aa: CASAPGHGSPLHF

d_call: TRBD2
j_call: TRBJ2-5
v_call: TRBV27
clone_size: NA
cdr3_nt: TGTGCCAGCAGTCCCGGACTAGCCCTGGGGACCCAGTACTTC
cdr3_aa: CASSPGLALGTQYF

d_call: NA
j_call: TRBJ1-2
v_call: TRBV6-5
clone_size: NA
cdr3_nt: TGTGCCAGCAGTTATAGCCGCCGGGGGGCTGGCTATGGCTACACCTTC
cdr3_aa: CASSYSRRGAGYGYTF

d_call: NA
j_call: TRBJ1-2
v_call: TRBV28
clone_size: once
cdr3_nt: TGTGCCAGCAGTTTAGAGGGTCGCCTATGGGGCTACACCTTC
cdr3_aa: CASSLEGRLWGYTF

d_call: NA
j_call: TRBJ2-1
v_call: TRBV7-9
clone_size: NA
cdr3_nt: TGTGCCAGCAGCTTCTCAGGGATGCATGAGCAGTTCTTC
cdr3_aa: CASSFSGMHEQFF

d_call: TRBD2
j_call: TRBJ2-1
v_call: TRBV7-8
clone_size: few
cdr3_nt: TGTGCCAGCAGCTTAGTGGGACTAGCGGATAAGTTCTTC
cdr3_aa: CASSLVGLADKFF

d_call: NA
j_call: TRBJ1-3
v_call: TRBV10-2
clone_size: NA
cdr3_nt: TGCGCCAGCGGCCAAGGGAGGGGAAACACCATATATTTT
cdr3_aa: CASGQGRGNTIYF

d_call: TRBD2
j_call: TRBJ2-1
v_call: TRBV11-2
clone_size: NA
cdr3_nt: TGTGCCAGCAGCCCCTTTCTAGCGGGGAACTCCTACAATGAGCAGTTCTTC
cdr3_aa: CASSPFLAGNSYNEQFF

d_call: NA
j_call: TRBJ2-1
v_call: TRBV6-2/TRBV6-3
clone_size: NA
cdr3_nt: TGTGCCAGCAGTTATTCAGCCCCGATAAACAATGAGCAGTTCTTC
cdr3_aa: CASSYSAPINNEQFF

d_call: TRBD1
j_call: TRBJ2-7
v_call: TRBV6-8
clone_size: NA
cdr3_nt: TGTGCCAGCCGGGGACAGCCACCTACGGGGGAGCAGTACTTC
cdr3_aa: CASRGQPPTGEQYF

d_call: NA
j_call: TRBJ2-5
v_call: TRBV7-8
clone_size: NA
cdr3_nt: TGTGCCAGCAGACTCGACAGGTCCCGCGAAACCCAGTACTTC
cdr3_aa: CASRLDRSRETQYF

d_call: NA
j_call: TRBJ1-5
v_call: TRBV30
clone_size: many
cdr3_nt: TGTGCCTGGAGTGTGGGGGGCGGCGGCAATCAGCCCCAGCATTTT
cdr3_aa: CAWSVGGGGNQPQHF

d_call: TRBD2
j_call: TRBJ2-1
v_call: TRBV11-2
clone_size: once
cdr3_nt: TGTGCCAGCAGCTCCCCGGGGGGGCGGGCCCTATACAATGAGCAGTTCTTC
cdr3_aa: CASSSPGGRALYNEQFF

d_call: NA
j_call: TRBJ2-1
v_call: TRBV29-1
clone_size: NA
cdr3_nt: TGCAGCGCCCCTGAAAGCAGCTACGGTGAGCAGTTCTTC
cdr3_aa: CSAPESSYGEQFF

d_call: NA
j_call: TRBJ2-7
v_call: TRBV30
clone_size: NA
cdr3_nt: TGTGCCTGGACCGGGGGTGGCGGAGAGCAGTACTTC
cdr3_aa: CAWTGGGGEQYF

d_call: TRBD1
j_call: TRBJ2-7
v_call: TRBV13
clone_size: NA
cdr3_nt: TGTGCCAGCAGCTACGGACAGGGGGTCTACGAGCAGTACTTC
cdr3_aa: CASSYGQGVYEQYF

d_call: NA
j_call: TRBJ1-5
v_call: TRBV27
clone_size: NA
cdr3_nt: TGTGCCAGCAGTTTATCGAGGACCGGGGGTCAGCCCCAGCATTTT
cdr3_aa: CASSLSRTGGQPQHF

d_call: NA
j_call: TRBJ1-1
v_call: TRBV11-3
clone_size: NA
cdr3_nt: TGTGCCAGCAGCTTAGGTCGAGGGAGCACTGAAGCTTTCTTT
cdr3_aa: CASSLGRGSTEAFF

d_call: NA
j_call: TRBJ1-2
v_call: TRBV30
clone_size: few
cdr3_nt: TGTGCCTGGAGTAGCATCCGGGACAAACCTAACTATGGCTACACCTTC
cdr3_aa: CAWSSIRDKPNYGYTF

d_call: TRBD2
j_call: TRBJ2-5
v_call: TRBV5-4
clone_size: NA
cdr3_nt: TGTGCCAGCAGCGGGGGACTAGCGGGTCTTGAGACCCAGTACTTC
cdr3_aa: CASSGGLAGLETQYF

d_call: NA
j_call: TRBJ1-1
v_call: TRBV19
clone_size: NA
cdr3_nt: TGTGCCAGTAGTATCCCCCAAATGAACACTGAAGCTTTCTTT
cdr3_aa: CASSIPQMNTEAFF

d_call: NA
j_call: TRBJ2-4
v_call: TRBV4-2
clone_size: NA
cdr3_nt: TGTGCCAGCAGCCAACGGACCCAGTTGGGCCAGGGGAAAAACATTCAGTACTTC
cdr3_aa: CASSQRTQLGQGKNIQYF

d_call: NA
j_call: TRBJ2-1
v_call: TRBV5-1
clone_size: NA
cdr3_nt: TGCGCCAGCAGTTCCGACTGGAGCTCCTACAATGAGCAGTTCTTC
cdr3_aa: CASSSDWSSYNEQFF

d_call: NA
j_call: TRBJ2-3
v_call: TRBV7-2
clone_size: NA
cdr3_nt: TGTGCCAGCAGCATGGCCGGGACCCCGATGTCCGCGGATACGCAGTATTTT
cdr3_aa: CASSMAGTPMSADTQYF

d_call: TRBD1
j_call: TRBJ1-2
v_call: TRBV4-2
clone_size: NA
cdr3_nt: TGTGCCAGCAGCCGAGACAGGGGCGCCTATGGCTACACCTTC
cdr3_aa: CASSRDRGAYGYTF

d_call: TRBD2
j_call: TRBJ2-2
v_call: TRBV2
clone_size: NA
cdr3_nt: TGTGCCAGCAGTGTAAGGCTAGCGGCGAACACCGGGGAGCTGTTTTTT
cdr3_aa: CASSVRLAANTGELFF

d_call: NA
j_call: TRBJ1-1
v_call: TRBV7-2
clone_size: NA
cdr3_nt: TGTGCCAGCAGCTCGGGGGCGAACACTGAAGCTTTCTTT
cdr3_aa: CASSSGANTEAFF

d_call: NA
j_call: TRBJ2-3
v_call: TRBV6-5
clone_size: NA
cdr3_nt: TGTGCCAGCAGCGCTGGGCGGGCAGATACGCAGTATTTT
cdr3_aa: CASSAGRADTQYF

d_call: NA
j_call: TRBJ1-1
v_call: TRBV9
clone_size: NA
cdr3_nt: TGTGCCAGCAGCTCAAGGTCGAACACTGAAGCTTTCTTT
cdr3_aa: CASSSRSNTEAFF

d_call: TRBD1
j_call: TRBJ2-7
v_call: TRBV6-5
clone_size: NA
cdr3_nt: TGTGCCACCCGTCCGGCCCGGACAGGGACCTACGAGCAGTACTTC
cdr3_aa: CATRPARTGTYEQYF

d_call: NA
j_call: TRBJ1-3
v_call: TRBV19
clone_size: NA
cdr3_nt: TGTGCCAGTAGTACGGGTTGGTTTACCTCTGGAAACACCATATATTTT
cdr3_aa: CASSTGWFTSGNTIYF

d_call: NA
j_call: TRBJ2-3
v_call: TRBV6-2/TRBV6-3
clone_size: NA
cdr3_nt: TGTGCCAGCAGTTACTCCGGGGGCGGGAATACGCAGTATTTT
cdr3_aa: CASSYSGGGNTQYF